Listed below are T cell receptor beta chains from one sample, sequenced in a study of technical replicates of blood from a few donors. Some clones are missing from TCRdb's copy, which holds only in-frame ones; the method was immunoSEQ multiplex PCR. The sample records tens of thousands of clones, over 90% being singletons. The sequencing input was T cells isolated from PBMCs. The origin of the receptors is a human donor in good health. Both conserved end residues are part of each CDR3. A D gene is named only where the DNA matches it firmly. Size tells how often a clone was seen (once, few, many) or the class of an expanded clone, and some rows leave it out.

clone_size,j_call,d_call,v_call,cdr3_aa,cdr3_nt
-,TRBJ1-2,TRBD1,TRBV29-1,CSVERGGAYYGYTF,TGCAGCGTTGAGAGAGGGGGCGCTTACTATGGCTACACCTTC
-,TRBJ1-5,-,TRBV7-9,CASSLGRQGGVQPQHF,TGTGCCAGCAGCTTAGGTAGGCAGGGTGGGGTTCAGCCCCAGCATTTT
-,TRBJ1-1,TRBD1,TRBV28,CASTDLRGSSTEAFF,TGTGCCAGCACTGATCTCAGGGGGTCGAGCACTGAAGCTTTCTTT
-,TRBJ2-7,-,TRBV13,CASSLGLGVNTYEQYF,TGTGCCAGCAGCTTAGGCCTAGGGGTAAACACCTACGAGCAGTACTTC
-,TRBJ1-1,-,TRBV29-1,CSVVAGHTEAFF,TGCAGCGTTGTGGCGGGGCACACTGAAGCTTTCTTT
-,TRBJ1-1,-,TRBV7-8,CASSFSIQGSDVF,TGTGCCAGCAGCTTTTCTATCCAGGGCTCCGATGTCTTT
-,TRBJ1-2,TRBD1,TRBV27,CASSISWDRANYGYTF,TGTGCCAGCAGTATCAGCTGGGACAGAGCTAACTATGGCTACACCTTC
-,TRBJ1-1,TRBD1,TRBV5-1,CASSLAGTGDTEAFF,TGCGCCAGCAGCTTGGCCGGGACAGGGGACACTGAAGCTTTCTTT
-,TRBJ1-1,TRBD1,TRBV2,CASSERQGRFTEAFF,TGTGCCAGCAGTGAAAGACAGGGGCGTTTCACTGAAGCTTTCTTT
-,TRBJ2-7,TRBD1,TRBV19,CASKRSGQGTYEQYF,TGTGCCAGTAAGCGATCGGGACAGGGGACCTACGAGCAGTACTTC
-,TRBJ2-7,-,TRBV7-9,CASSLGTGYEQYF,TGTGCCAGCAGCTTGGGAACAGGGTACGAGCAGTACTTC
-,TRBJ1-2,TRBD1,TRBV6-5,CASRQQGHYGYTF,TGTGCCAGCAGGCAACAGGGGCACTATGGCTACACCTTC
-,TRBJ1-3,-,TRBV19,CASKLGRQGNTIYF,TGTGCCAGCAAACTCGGGAGGCAGGGAAACACCATATATTTT
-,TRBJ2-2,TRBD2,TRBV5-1,CASNWEGTGELFF,TGCGCCAGCAACTGGGAGGGGACCGGGGAGCTGTTTTTT
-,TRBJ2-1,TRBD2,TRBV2,CASLTSGTSGTLTYNEQFF,TGTGCCAGCTTAACCTCGGGGACTAGCGGGACCTTAACCTACAATGAGCAGTTCTTC
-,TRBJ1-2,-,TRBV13,CASSSGQTTYGYTF,TGTGCCAGCAGCTCCGGACAGACGACCTATGGCTACACCTTC
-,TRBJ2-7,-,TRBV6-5,CASSAWTDSYEQYF,TGTGCCAGCAGTGCCTGGACTGACTCCTACGAGCAGTACTTC
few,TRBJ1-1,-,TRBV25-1,CASSEGAINTEAFF,TGTGCCAGCAGTGAGGGGGCAATTAACACTGAAGCTTTCTTT
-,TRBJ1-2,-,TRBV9,CASSASGGTMYGYTF,TGTGCCAGCAGCGCCTCCGGTGGGACTATGTATGGCTACACCTTC
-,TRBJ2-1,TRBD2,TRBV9,CASSVGSSGRGNEQFF,TGTGCCAGCAGCGTAGGTTCTAGCGGGAGAGGAAATGAGCAGTTCTTC
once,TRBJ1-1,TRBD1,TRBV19,CASSQQGTGTEAFF,TGTGCCAGTAGTCAACAGGGGACGGGGACTGAAGCTTTCTTT
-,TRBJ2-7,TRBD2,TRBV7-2,CASSTSSGPSYEQYF,TGTGCCAGCAGCACCTCTAGCGGGCCCTCCTACGAGCAGTACTTC
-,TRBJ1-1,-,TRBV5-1,CASSLGDTEAFF,TGCGCCAGCAGCTTAGGGGACACTGAAGCTTTCTTT